The entry below describes one T cell receptor beta chain. The antigen is undetermined. Together with a sample-barcoded 5' primer, a J-beta primer mix was included in a second PCR lasting about 6 to 12 cycles. MiXCR was run by TCRdb on the 5' RACE reads, yielding one entry per CDR3 protein. There are approximately 800,000 distinct CDR3 sequences in the sample; roughly 34% occur only once, and 10% to 15% lies in the top ten. This sample stems from a study of blood T cells in healthy people across ages. Findings and limits, study-wide: Older age coincided with a roughly linear decline in TCR beta diversity per million T cells. Lack of knowledge of donor CMV status possibly confounded expanded clonotype changes.

CDR1 is SGHTA and CDR2 is FQGNSA in the germline V gene. V was shortened by 7 bases and J by 4 bases, with 17 bases between the two germline ends. The CDR3 has 15 residues. Per individual sample, total RNA of at least 5 micrograms was extracted. Sequences were obtained from blood. This TCR was recovered from a young man in good health. V is TRBV7-2 and J is TRBJ1-5, with D possibly matching TRBD1 (6 bases). The CDR3 nucleotides read TGTGCCAGCACAAAATACACAGGGATGAATCAGCCCCAGCATTTT. Encoded protein: CASTKYTGMNQPQHF.